These 10 T cell receptor beta chains share one sample of origin, sequenced in a study of cytomegalovirus exposure and HLA in healthy donors. Method: immunoSEQ multiplex PCR; TCRdb's copy keeps in-frame clones and lacks some. Found here are about 360,000 clones, around 86% of them singletons; the top ten hold roughly 0.8%. What was sequenced was PBMCs. The receptors come from a woman aged 18-35 years in good health and CMV-seronegative.

V and J are TRBV28 and TRBJ2-1; 9 nucleotides align to TRBD2. Trimming removed 5 bases from V and 7 bases from J; junction bases left unmatched: 12. The germline V gene has CDR1 MDHEN and CDR2 SYDVKM. This CDR3 is 16 amino acids long. CDR3 sequence (DNA): TGTGCCAGCAGTCCCATTGGTAGCGGGAGTTTGAATGAGCAGTTCTTC. Translation: CASSPIGSGSLNEQFF.

The CDR3 reads CASSGDREITEAFF. The CDR3 nucleotides are TGCGCCAGCAGTGGGGACAGGGAAATCACTGAAGCTTTCTTT. The J gene is TRBJ1-1, the V gene TRBV10-1; 9 positions agree with TRBD1. The length of the CDR3 is 14 residues. CDR1 is WNHNN and CDR2 is SYGVQD in the germline V gene (reference sequence). The trim removed 4 bases at V and 4 bases at J, leaving 4 bases unmatched.

V and J are TRBV6-1 and TRBJ2-7, with 12 bases that match TRBD2. Germline lookup yields CDR1 MNHNS and CDR2 SASEGT. There are 15 residues in the CDR3. J gave up 2 bases and V 3 bases, and 2 bases lay outside the gene matches. This CDR3 reads CASSDLAGGPYEQYF. In nucleotides, the CDR3 is TGTGCCAGCAGTGATCTAGCGGGGGGGCCCTACGAGCAGTACTTC.

In this sample, this clone turned up a few times. V and J are TRBV28 and TRBJ2-7; perhaps TRBD1 as D (7 bases). The V end lost 3 bases, the J end lost 5 bases, and 14 bases lay between the germline ends. Germline values: CDR1 MDHEN, CDR2 SYDVKM. The CDR3 sequence is 14 residues long. The CDR3 region is CASSLLEGANEQYF. The CDR3 DNA sequence: TGTGCCAGCAGTTTGTTGGAGGGGGCGAACGAGCAGTACTTC.

V and J are TRBV6-1 and TRBJ2-5; TRBD1 is a possible D gene (5 bases). With 3 bases removed from V and 4 bases from J, the gap between germline ends came to 12 bases. This CDR3 comprises 14 residues. In germline, CDR1 is MNHNS, CDR2 SASEGT. The CDR3 coding sequence is TGTGCCAGCAGTGATGGGGCGGATTTAGAGACCCAGTACTTC. This encodes CASSDGADLETQYF.

Concerning this clone: Other DNA sequences in the same sample also yield this CDR3. The chain employs TRBV2 and TRBJ2-2, with a weak D call TRBD2 (6 bases). The V and J ends lost 7 bases and 0 bases respectively, with 9 bases between them. CDR3 length equals 14 residues. Germline assignment: CDR1 SNHLY and CDR2 FYNNEI. CDR3 loop: CASKAGTNTGELFF. The CDR3 DNA reads as TGTGCCAGCAAGGCGGGGACGAACACCGGGGAGCTGTTTTTT.

J is TRBJ2-7 and V is TRBV14; perhaps TRBD1 as D (5 bases). The CDR3 totals 11 residues. CDR1 and CDR2 (germline): SGHDN, FVKESK. The V end was cut by 8 bases, the J end by 3 bases, with 8 bases between. The CDR3 bases are TGTGCCAGCGCCACAGGCTACGAGCAGTACTTC. Translation: CASATGYEQYF.

The chain couples TRBV18 to TRBJ2-7; tentatively, D is TRBD2 (5 bases). The CDR3 is 13 residues long. V gave up 3 bases and J gave up 4 bases, with 10 bases separating them. Germline CDR1 is KGHSH and CDR2 is LQKENI. The CDR3 DNA sequence: TGTGCCAGCTCACCCCCTGGGGAGTACGAGCAGTACTTC. Protein product: CASSPPGEYEQYF.

The chain has TRBV14 and TRBJ1-1; no definite D call. CDR1 and CDR2 from the germline V gene are SGHDN and FVKESK. Trimming removed 4 bases from V and 2 bases from J, with 8 bases in between. The CDR3 extends over 13 amino acids. The CDR3 nucleotides read TGTGCCAGCAGCCCGTACGGTAACACTGAAGCTTTCTTT. This codes for CASSPYGNTEAFF.

This clone has only a few counts. The CDR3 sequence: CAWIPVGAGYTF. CDR3 DNA sequence: TGTGCCTGGATTCCAGTGGGGGCTGGCTACACCTTC. The chain carries TRBV30 and TRBJ1-2; a possible D gene is TRBD1 (6 bases). The CDR3 is 12 residues long. V lost 4 bases and J lost 7, with 13 bases in between. CDR1 and CDR2 (germline): GTSNPN, SVGIG (reference sequence).